This TCR beta chain was retrieved from a study of patients and donors after allogeneic stem cell transplantation. The CDR3 loop spans 16 amino acids. Germline V lookup: CDR1 MGHRA, CDR2 YSYEKL. V lost 0 bases to trimming and J lost 0 bases; unmatched junction nucleotides: 1. TCRdb re-called the RT-PCR reads with MiXCR, one entry per CDR3 protein. This sample has 800,000 to 1,000,000 distinct CDR3 sequences, with about a sixth found just once. The TCR sequence derives from a human donor who was either an allogeneic HSCT recipient or a stem cell or donor lymphocyte infusion donor (not recorded which). It is not recorded whose cells these are; they may come from a transplant donor. The sequenced sample was blood, either unsorted or a sorted T cell fraction (not recorded which). V is TRBV4-1 and J is TRBJ2-3; TRBD2 matches at 9 bases. CDR3 protein: CASSQEAGGSTDTQYF. CDR3 in DNA: TGCGCCAGCAGCCAAGAGGCGGGAGGGAGCACAGATACGCAGTATTTT.